Presented here are 25 T cell receptor beta chains from one specimen sequenced in a study of blood T cell repertoires in COVID-19. TCRdb's table, derived via immunoSEQ multiplex PCR, lists solely in-frame clones and lacks some. The table lists 200,000 to 250,000 clones, about 88% of them singletons. Specimen: peripheral blood. Receptor source: a woman in her fifties or sixties with acute or convalescent COVID-19.

The V gene is TRBV27, the J gene TRBJ1-2; 7 nucleotides match TRBD1. Germline V gene lookup returns CDR1 MNHEY and CDR2 SMNVEV (reference sequence). The CDR3 is 15 amino acids. After removal of 6 bases from V and 4 bases from J, the junction contained 11 bases not matched to a gene. The CDR3 spells CASSPRQGGSYGYTF. CDR3 sequence (DNA): TGTGCCAGCAGCCCCAGACAGGGTGGGTCCTATGGCTACACCTTC.

The rearrangement joins TRBV6-2 or TRBV6-3 to TRBJ1-2, with D unclear. The CDR3 loop spans 13 amino acids. Germline V gene sequence: CDR1 MNHEY, CDR2 SVGEGT. The V end lost 2 bases, the J end lost 4 bases, and 8 bases lay between the germline ends. The CDR3 sequence is CASSYDFSYGYTF. CDR3 coding DNA: TGTGCCAGCAGTTACGACTTCTCCTATGGCTACACCTTC.

This chain links TRBV5-5 with TRBJ2-5; TRBD2 matches 7 bases. Germline V gives CDR1 SGHKS, CDR2 YYEKEE (reference sequence). J lost 0 bases, V lost 0 bases, and 8 bases had no gene match. The CDR3 runs to 17 residues. The CDR3 nucleotides read TGTGCCAGCAGCTTGGTAGGGCTAGCGGCGTACCAAGAGACCCAGTACTTC. This encodes CASSLVGLAAYQETQYF.

A note on this clone: The same CDR3 also results from other DNA sequences found in this sample. The rearrangement uses TRBV7-9 and TRBJ1-2, with D possibly being TRBD1 (6 bases). Deletions cut 2 bases from V and 4 bases from J, with 8 bases between. The CDR3 consists of 13 residues. Germline V lookup: CDR1 SEHNR, CDR2 FQNEAQ (reference sequence). The CDR3 bases are TGTGCCAGCAGCTTACTACAGGGCTATGGCTACACCTTC. Residues: CASSLLQGYGYTF.

This clone was found many times. The genes are TRBV7-3 and TRBJ1-1; 8 positions agree with TRBD1. CDR1 is SGHTA, CDR2 FQGTGA, per germline. Trimming took 5 bases from V and 0 from J; bases not matched to a gene: 14. The CDR3 length is 18 residues. The CDR3 coding sequence is TGTGCCAGCAGCCCACCCCCGGGACAGGTGGCCATGAACACTGAAGCTTTCTTT. The encoded protein is CASSPPPGQVAMNTEAFF.

The chain links TRBV18 to TRBJ1-5; 12 bases fit TRBD1. V lost 3 bases, J lost 2 bases, and 8 bases stayed unmatched. Germline CDR1 KGHSH, CDR2 LQKENI. CDR3 length: 18 residues. The CDR3 DNA is TGTGCCAGCTCACCGGGACAGGGGGCGTTCGTTGGCAATCAGCCCCAGCATTTT. This translates into CASSPGQGAFVGNQPQHF.

CDR3 sequence (DNA): TGTGCCAGCAGCCCCCGCGGGGACAGGGATAGCTACGAGCAGTACTTC. Protein product: CASSPRGDRDSYEQYF. This chain connects TRBV11-2 to TRBJ2-7; 9 bases align to TRBD1. CDR3 length: 16 amino acids. V lost 5 bases, J lost 3 bases, and 11 bases stayed unmatched. The germline CDR1 and CDR2 sequences are SGHAT and FQNNGV. The full variable domain, rest sourced from reference TRBV11-2 and TRBJ2-7, is EAGVAQSPRYKIIEKRQSVAFWCNPISGHATLYWYQQILGQGPKLLIQFQNNGVVDDSQLPKDRFSAERLKGVDSTLKIQPAKLEDSAVYLCASSPRGDRDSYEQYFGPGTRLTVT.

The CDR3 spells CASSYQGAGQPQHF. The CDR3 region has the DNA TGTGCCAGTAGTTACCAGGGGGCAGGACAGCCCCAGCATTTT. The rearrangement links TRBV19 to TRBJ1-5, with 8 bases lining up with TRBD1. Trimming cost V 5 bases and J 7 bases; bases outside gene matches: 7. This CDR3 contains 14 residues. Germline-derived CDR1 and CDR2 are LNHDA and SQIVND (reference sequence). Full variable domain (rest looked up from reference TRBV19 and TRBJ1-5): DGGITQSPKYLFRKEGQNVTLSCEQNLNHDAMYWYRQDPGQGLRLIYYSQIVNDFQKGDIAEGYSVSREKKESFPLTVTSAQKNPTAFYLCASSYQGAGQPQHFGDGTRLSIL.

This chain joins TRBV10-3 and TRBJ2-2; TRBD2 matches at 10 bases. Trimming took 6 bases from V and 0 from J; bases not matched to a gene: 4. The CDR3 runs 16 residues. The V gene's germline CDR1 is ENHRY and CDR2 SYGVKD. The CDR3 protein is CAIRASGSSNTGELFF. The CDR3, as DNA: TGTGCCATCAGGGCTAGCGGGAGTTCGAACACCGGGGAGCTGTTTTTT.

The V call is TRBV9, the J call TRBJ1-1; 7 positions agree with TRBD1. Germline CDR1 is SGDLS and CDR2 is YYNGEE. The trim removed 4 bases at V and 4 bases at J, leaving 10 bases unmatched. The CDR3 length is 15 residues. The CDR3 bases are TGTGCCAGCAGCCAACAAACAGGGGTGGCCACTGAAGCTTTCTTT. Its translation is CASSQQTGVATEAFF.

This clone appeared a few times. This chain connects TRBV4-2 to TRBJ1-3; weak D call: TRBD1 (6 bases). The germline V and J ends were trimmed by 1 base and 4 bases, with 14 bases remaining between them. Germline CDR1 is LGHNA and CDR2 is YNFKEQ. The CDR3 totals 16 residues. CDR3 sequence: CASSQVQGRKGNTIYF. In nucleotides, the CDR3 is TGTGCCAGCAGCCAAGTCCAGGGGCGGAAGGGAAACACCATATATTTT.

Of note for this clone: The same CDR3 arises from other DNA sequences in this sample as well. The chain joins TRBV9 to TRBJ2-7; D may be TRBD1 (6 bases). The CDR3 is made up of 13 amino acids. CDR1 and CDR2 from the germline V gene are SGDLS and YYNGEE. The germline V and J ends were trimmed by 3 bases and 5 bases, with 12 bases remaining between them. The CDR3 DNA is TGTGCCAGCAGCGCAACACAGGGACACGAGCAGTACTTC. Amino acids: CASSATQGHEQYF.

The chain carries TRBV5-1 and TRBJ2-7; 7 bases map to TRBD2. The length of the CDR3 is 14 residues. Germline CDR1 reads SGHRS; CDR2 reads YFSETQ. Trimming removed 3 bases from V and 4 bases from J; junction bases left unmatched: 7. The CDR3 region has the DNA TGCGCCAGCAGCTCAAGGGAGGGTGGATACGAGCAGTACTTC. Translating gives CASSSREGGYEQYF.

This chain links TRBV11-3 with TRBJ2-2; D perhaps matches TRBD1 (6 bases). The CDR3 is 17 amino acids. V shed 3 bases and J shed 1 base, with 15 bases lying between them. From germline, CDR1 is SGHNT and CDR2 YENEEA. The CDR3 DNA reads as TGTGCCAGCAGCTTGGACAGTTGGCAAGGGAACACCGGGGAGCTGTTTTTT. Amino acid sequence: CASSLDSWQGNTGELFF.

On this clone: Additional DNA sequences in this sample encode the identical CDR3. V usage is TRBV6-6 and J usage is TRBJ1-1; possible D gene TRBD1, 6 bases. Germline-derived CDR1 and CDR2 are MNHNY and SVGAGI (reference sequence). The CDR3 sequence is 13 residues long. Trimming shortened V by 4 bases and J by 2 bases, and 8 bases separated the two germline ends. The CDR3 here is CASSSDRNTEAFF. For the CDR3, the DNA is TGTGCCAGCAGTTCGGACAGAAACACTGAAGCTTTCTTT.

The chain employs TRBV5-1 and TRBJ1-3, with 7 nucleotides matching TRBD1. Germline V CDR1 and CDR2: SGHRS, YFSETQ. The V and J ends lost 0 bases and 4 bases, in that order; junction bases with no gene match: 7. The length of the CDR3 is 16 residues. CDR3 in amino acids: CASSLGTGNQGNTIYF. CDR3 DNA: TGCGCCAGCAGCTTGGGGACAGGCAATCAAGGAAACACCATATATTTT.

DNA of the CDR3: TGTGCCTGGAGGGCAGGGTTTCCTGGGGCCAACGTCCTGACTTTC. Protein product: CAWRAGFPGANVLTF. This chain joins TRBV30 and TRBJ2-6; maybe TRBD1 (5 bases). Trimming stripped 3 bases from V and 2 bases from J, with 11 bases between. CDR1 and CDR2 from the germline V gene are GTSNPN and SVGIG (reference sequence). This CDR3 has 15 amino acids. The entire variable domain, with the rest obtained from reference TRBV30 and TRBJ2-6, is as follows: SQTIHQWPATLVQPVGSPLSLECTVEGTSNPNLYWYRQAAGRGLQLLFYSVGIGQISSEVPQNLSASRPQDRQFILSSKKLLLSDSGFYLCAWRAGFPGANVLTFGAGSRLTVL.

The chain couples TRBV6-4 to TRBJ2-1; tentatively, D is TRBD1 (6 bases). The V gene lost 0 bases and the J gene lost 10 bases, with 10 bases spanning the gap. The CDR3 contains 13 residues. The germline V gene has CDR1 MRHNA and CDR2 SNTAGT. In nucleotides, the CDR3 is TGTGCCAGCAGTGACTCTAAAACAGGGGAGCAGTTCTTC. Translating it yields CASSDSKTGEQFF.

This chain connects TRBV29-1 to TRBJ1-3; TRBD1 aligns across 9 bases. The junction had 5 bases not matched to a gene; V was cut back by 7 bases and J by 4 bases. Per germline, CDR1 SQVTM and CDR2 ANQGSEA. This CDR3 spans 13 amino acids. The chain's CDR3 is CSAQDRGGNTIYF. The CDR3 DNA reads as TGCAGCGCCCAGGACAGGGGAGGAAACACCATATATTTT.

The J gene is TRBJ2-1, the V gene TRBV2, with D possibly being TRBD2 (5 bases). The V gene lost 6 bases and the J gene lost 2 bases, with 17 bases spanning the gap. The CDR3 has 16 residues. The germline V gene has CDR1 SNHLY and CDR2 FYNNEI. In DNA, the CDR3 is TGTGCCAGCAGGGAGGTCCACCCGGCCACCTACAATGAGCAGTTCTTC. This codes for CASREVHPATYNEQFF.

V gene TRBV14 combines with J gene TRBJ2-2; no firm D call. Germline CDR1 is SGHDN and CDR2 is FVKESK. The CDR3 runs 14 residues. V was cut by 2 bases and J by 1 base, with 5 bases left in between. In nucleotides, the CDR3 is TGTGCCAGCAGCCAACAGATGAACACCGGGGAGCTGTTTTTT. Translation: CASSQQMNTGELFF.

This chain uses TRBV3-1 (or the pseudogene TRBV3-2) with TRBJ2-2, with 11 nucleotides matching TRBD2. Germline lookup yields CDR1 LGHDT and CDR2 YNNKEL (reference sequence). This CDR3 spans 15 amino acids. With V trimmed by 1 base and J by 9 bases, 4 bases remained unmatched. The CDR3 sequence is CASSQVAGGPRELFF. The CDR3 DNA sequence: TGTGCCAGCAGCCAAGTAGCGGGGGGGCCAAGGGAGCTGTTTTTT.

The sample holds one count of this clone. This rearrangement joins TRBV28 to TRBJ2-6; 8 bases fit TRBD1. CDR1 is MDHEN and CDR2 is SYDVKM in the germline V gene. The CDR3 sequence is 17 residues long. The V and J ends lost 6 bases and 1 base, in that order; junction bases with no gene match: 8. The CDR3 loop reads CASRLTGGRSGANVLTF. The CDR3 DNA reads as TGTGCCAGCAGGCTAACAGGGGGTAGGTCTGGGGCCAACGTCCTGACTTTC. The complete variable domain, with remaining parts taken from reference TRBV28 and TRBJ2-6, reads DVKVTQSSRYLVKRTGEKVFLECVQDMDHENMFWYRQDPGLGLRLIYFSYDVKMKEKGDIPEGYSVSREKKERFSLILESASTNQTSMYLCASRLTGGRSGANVLTFGAGSRLTVL.

This rearrangement joins TRBV6-5 to TRBJ1-1; 7 bases line up with TRBD1. CDR3 length equals 16 residues. The germline V gene encodes CDR1 MNHEY and CDR2 SVGAGI. V trimming: 1 base; J trimming: 4 bases; junction bases outside the gene matches: 9. CDR3 sequence: CASSYFSTGWTTEAFF. The CDR3 DNA follows: TGTGCCAGCAGTTACTTCTCGACAGGGTGGACCACTGAAGCTTTCTTT.

The chain has TRBV7-8 and TRBJ1-1, with D hard to call. Germline-derived CDR1 and CDR2 are SGHVS and FQNEAQ. The CDR3 is made up of 15 amino acids. V was shortened by 5 bases and J by 4 bases, with 17 bases between the two germline ends. This CDR3 reads CASSHPSGSTTEAFF. The CDR3 DNA follows: TGTGCCAGCAGCCACCCCTCGGGGAGTACCACTGAAGCTTTCTTT.